This T cell receptor (beta chain) was observed in a study of OX40 agonist ivuxolimab in advanced cancers. This table comes from immunoSEQ multiplex PCR, and its TCRdb copy is limited to in-frame clones, with some not included. The data show fewer than 100,000 clones, more than 70% seen once. Germline CDR1 and CDR2: MGHRA and YSYEKL. The CDR3 consists of 13 residues. V was cut by 4 bases and J by 4 bases, with 11 bases left in between. The V and J genes are TRBV4-1 and TRBJ2-7; D remains ambiguous. The receptor was isolated from an adult with an advanced solid tumor such as melanoma, head and neck, liver or kidney cancer. The material sequenced was CD4+ or CD8+ T cells sorted from blood, taken in a trial of the OX40 agonist ivuxolimab. The CDR3 DNA follows: TGCGCCAGCAGCCGCCTGGGTCTTTACGAGCAGTACTTC. Protein sequence: CASSRLGLYEQYF.